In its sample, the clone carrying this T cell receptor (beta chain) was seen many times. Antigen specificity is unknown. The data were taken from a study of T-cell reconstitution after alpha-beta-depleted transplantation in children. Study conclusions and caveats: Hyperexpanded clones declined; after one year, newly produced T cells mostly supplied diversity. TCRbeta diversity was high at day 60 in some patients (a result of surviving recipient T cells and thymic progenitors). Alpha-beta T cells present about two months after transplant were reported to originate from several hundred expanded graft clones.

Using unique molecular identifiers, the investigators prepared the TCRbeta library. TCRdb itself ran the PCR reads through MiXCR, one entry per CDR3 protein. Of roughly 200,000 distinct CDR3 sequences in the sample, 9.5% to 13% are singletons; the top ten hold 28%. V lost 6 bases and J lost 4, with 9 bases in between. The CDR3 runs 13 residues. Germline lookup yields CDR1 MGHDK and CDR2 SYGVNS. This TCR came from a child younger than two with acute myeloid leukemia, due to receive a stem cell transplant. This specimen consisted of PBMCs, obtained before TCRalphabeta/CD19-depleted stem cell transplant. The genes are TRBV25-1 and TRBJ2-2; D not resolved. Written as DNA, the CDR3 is TGTGCCAGCAGGGAACCATTCACCGGGGAGCTGTTTTTT. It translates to CASREPFTGELFF.